This T cell receptor beta chain was obtained from a study of T cell clonality in common variable immunodeficiency. General observations from the study: Fewer TCRbeta clones were shared among CVID subjects than controls. Fewer deletions and N-nucleotide insertions were reportedly seen in common variable immunodeficiency TCR beta sequences. CVID subjects had higher TCRbeta clonality than healthy controls, most marked in about a third. What drives increased CVID clonality needs T cell subpopulation sequencing.

Germline loops: CDR1 LNHDA, CDR2 SQIVND (reference sequence). The CDR3 has 12 amino acids. V was pared by 7 bases and J by 1 base, with 7 bases between. TCRdb keeps only in-frame clones here, not all; method: immunoSEQ multiplex PCR. The sample is made up of more than 55,000 clones, none counted only once. This clone was seen ten or more times. Its antigen is still unknown. The observed sequence ends 3 residues before the CDR3 terminus, with the missing tail filled in from the germline J gene. This chain links TRBV19 with TRBJ1-2; D remains ambiguous. This clonotype was obtained from a person aged 18 to 70 in good health. Material: peripheral blood mononuclear cells. CDR3 protein: CASTRVNYGYTF. CDR3 DNA (partial): TGTGCCAGTACCCGGGTTAACTATGGC.